This TCR beta chain was recovered during a study of T-cell reconstitution after alpha-beta-depleted transplantation in children. Study outcomes and limitations: At day 60, the high TCRbeta diversity found in some patients originated from recipient T cells and thymic progenitors that had survived.

Preparation of the TCRbeta library involved a method that used unique molecular identifiers. In TCRdb, the PCR reads were re-called with MiXCR into one record per CDR3 protein. The sample has about 250,000 distinct CDR3 sequences, roughly a quarter seen once; the top ten hold about 5%. This clonotype occurred many times. Its antigen remains unknown. The specimen comprised PBMCs, mostly from graft donor cells, sampled 360 days after TCRalphabeta/CD19-depleted stem cell transplant. The source is a female patient aged 2-9 years who had a stem cell transplant for congenital amegakaryocytic thrombocytopenia, so the T cells may come from the graft donor.

The CDR3 DNA reads TGTGCCATCAGTGAACCAGGGGGCAGGGGCTACGAGCAGTACTTC. It codes for CAISEPGGRGYEQYF. The chain has TRBV10-3 and TRBJ2-7; the match to TRBD1 covers 8 bases. J lost 3 bases, V lost 3 bases, and 7 bases had no gene match. CDR1 and CDR2 from the germline V gene are ENHRY and SYGVKD. This CDR3 region has 15 residues.